These 17 T cell receptor beta chains share one sample of origin, sequenced in a study of monozygotic twins with inflammatory bowel disease. TCRdb derives one entry per CDR3 protein from the 5' RACE reads, leaving out DNA. The sample table includes some 90,000 distinct CDR3 sequences. Input material: blood. The receptors stem from a human donor with ulcerative colitis or Crohn's disease, or a healthy co-twin of an affected twin (not recorded which).

The V gene is TRBV24-1, the J gene TRBJ2-2; TCRdb returns TRBD2, unconfirmable since there is no DNA. CDR1 KGHDR and CDR2 SFDVKD come from the germline V gene. The CDR3 totals 16 residues. Here the CDR3 reads CATSDSGLADTGELFF.

The chain combines TRBV7-2 with TRBJ1-2. The length of the CDR3 is 14 residues. The germline V gene encodes CDR1 SGHTA and CDR2 FQGNSA. The CDR3 protein is CASSFIREDYGYTF.

The J gene is TRBJ1-3, the V gene TRBV18; TCRdb picks TRBD1, but there is no DNA to check that call. CDR1 KGHSH and CDR2 LQKENI come from the germline V gene. CDR3 length: 13 amino acids. The CDR3 is CASSPDSGNTIYF.

The chain joins TRBV20-1 to TRBJ2-1; TCRdb gives TRBD2 as the D gene, but with no DNA this cannot be confirmed. The CDR3 totals 13 residues. CDR1 DFQATT and CDR2 SNEGSKA come from the germline V gene (reference sequence). The CDR3 spells CSASGLAVNEQFF.

The chain uses TRBV10-3 and TRBJ2-5; with no DNA, the TCRdb D assignment of TRBD1 cannot be verified. CDR3 length equals 14 residues. Germline V gene data show CDR1 as ENHRY and CDR2 as SYGVKD. The CDR3 here is CAISWAGMGETQYF.

The rearrangement links TRBV12-3 or TRBV12-4 to TRBJ1-1; TCRdb selects TRBD1, and the lack of DNA leaves this call unchecked. The CDR3 spans 15 residues. The CDR3 here is CASSLAPGQGTEAFF.

This CDR3 is CASSGSLYGYTF. The chain has TRBV19 and TRBJ1-2. Germline V gene sequence: CDR1 LNHDA, CDR2 SQIVND (reference sequence). The CDR3 runs to 12 residues.

This chain uses TRBV7-8 with TRBJ1-1; the D gene TCRdb calls, TRBD1, cannot be checked with no DNA. This CDR3 region has 17 residues. Germline CDR1 SGHVS, CDR2 FQNEAQ. The CDR3 sequence is CASSLALTGEVATEAFF.

The rearrangement uses TRBV5-1 and TRBJ1-2; TCRdb lists TRBD1, though no DNA is available to test this call. The CDR3 runs to 16 residues. Germline values: CDR1 SGHRS, CDR2 YFSETQ. The CDR3 spells CASSQSPGTGLYGYTF. The full variable domain, in which reference TRBV5-1 and TRBJ1-2 provide the parts outside the CDR3, is KAGVTQTPRYLIKTRGQQVTLSCSPISGHRSVSWYQQTPGQGLQFLFEYFSETQRNKGNFPGRFSGRQFSNSRSEMNVSTLELGDSALYLCASSQSPGTGLYGYTFGSGTRLTVV.

The gene calls are TRBV5-1 and TRBJ2-1; checking the TCRdb D call of TRBD2 is not possible without DNA. The CDR3 extends over 15 amino acids. Germline CDR1 is SGHRS and CDR2 is YFSETQ. Here the CDR3 reads CASSFSGGGFNEQFF.

The chain combines TRBV27 with TRBJ2-7. The V gene's germline CDR1 is MNHEY and CDR2 SMNVEV (reference sequence). There are 13 residues in the CDR3. The CDR3 region is CASSYGDSYEQYF.

This chain uses TRBV19 with TRBJ2-3; the D gene TCRdb calls, TRBD1, cannot be checked with no DNA. The CDR3 is 14 amino acids. The germline V gene encodes CDR1 LNHDA and CDR2 SQIVND (reference sequence). CDR3 amino acids: CASSIGQNTDTQYF.

The chain combines TRBV5-1 with TRBJ2-2; TCRdb's D gene call, TRBD1, goes unchecked for lack of DNA. Germline V gene lookup returns CDR1 SGHRS and CDR2 YFSETQ. The CDR3 runs 15 residues. The CDR3 sequence: CASSLSGVHTGELFF.

This chain connects TRBV3-1 to TRBJ2-7. The CDR3 spans 15 residues. Germline V lookup: CDR1 LGHDT, CDR2 YNNKEL (reference sequence). The CDR3 sequence is CASSQNPKSTYEQYF.

The chain employs TRBV5-1 and TRBJ1-5; TCRdb reports TRBD1, a call that lacks DNA to check it against. Germline assignment: CDR1 SGHRS and CDR2 YFSETQ. The CDR3 extends over 15 amino acids. This CDR3 is CASSLGGDSHQPQHF.

This chain uses TRBV19 with TRBJ2-5. The CDR3 is made up of 14 amino acids. Germline-derived CDR1 and CDR2 are LNHDA and SQIVND (reference sequence). CDR3: CASSVGLKQETQYF.

The chain recombines TRBV11-2 with TRBJ1-1; TCRdb proposes TRBD1, but this gene call is untestable without DNA. Germline-derived CDR1 and CDR2 are SGHAT and FQNNGV. The CDR3 loop spans 14 amino acids. CDR3 protein: CASSLGTPGQEAFF.